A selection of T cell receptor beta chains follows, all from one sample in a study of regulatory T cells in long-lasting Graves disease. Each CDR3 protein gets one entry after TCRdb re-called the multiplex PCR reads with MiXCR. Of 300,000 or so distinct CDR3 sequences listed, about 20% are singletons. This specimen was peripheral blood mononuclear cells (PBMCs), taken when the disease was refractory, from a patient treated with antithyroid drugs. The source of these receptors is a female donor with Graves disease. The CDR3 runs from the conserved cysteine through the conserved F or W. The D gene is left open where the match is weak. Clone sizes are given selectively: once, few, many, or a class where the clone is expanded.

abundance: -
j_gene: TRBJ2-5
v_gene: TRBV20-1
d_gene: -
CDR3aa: CSALMGGQETQYF
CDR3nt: TGCAGTGCCCTGATGGGAGGCCAAGAGACCCAGTACTTC

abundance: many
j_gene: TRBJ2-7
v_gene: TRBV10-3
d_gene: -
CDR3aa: CAISESFIQGVYEQYF
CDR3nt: TGTGCCATCAGTGAGTCGTTTATCCAGGGAGTTTACGAGCAGTACTTC

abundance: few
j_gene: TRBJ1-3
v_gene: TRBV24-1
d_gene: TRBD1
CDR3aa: CATLGTGNTIYF
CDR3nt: TGTGCCACCCTGGGGACAGGGAACACCATATATTTT

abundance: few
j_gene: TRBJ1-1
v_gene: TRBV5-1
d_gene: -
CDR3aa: CASSPSGFEAFF
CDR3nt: TGCGCCAGCAGCCCGTCGGGTTTTGAAGCTTTCTTT

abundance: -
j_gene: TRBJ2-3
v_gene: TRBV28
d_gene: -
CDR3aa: CASTVTPGTQYF
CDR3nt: TGTGCCAGCACTGTGACTCCGGGCACGCAGTATTTT

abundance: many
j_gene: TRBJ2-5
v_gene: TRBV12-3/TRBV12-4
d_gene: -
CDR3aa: CASSLMGGVETQYF
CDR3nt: TGTGCCAGCAGTTTGATGGGGGGCGTTGAGACCCAGTACTTC

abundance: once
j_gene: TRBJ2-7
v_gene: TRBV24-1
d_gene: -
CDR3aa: CATRYYGTVDTYEQYF
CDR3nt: TGTGCCACCAGGTATTACGGGACCGTGGATACCTACGAGCAGTACTTC

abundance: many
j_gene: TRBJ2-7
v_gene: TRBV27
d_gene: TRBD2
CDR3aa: CASSFLAGAEYEQYF
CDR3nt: TGTGCCAGCAGTTTTTTAGCGGGAGCGGAGTACGAGCAGTACTTC

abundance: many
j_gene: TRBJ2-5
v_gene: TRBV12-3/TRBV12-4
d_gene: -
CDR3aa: CASRDRQETQYF
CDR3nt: TGTGCCAGCAGGGACCGCCAAGAGACCCAGTACTTC

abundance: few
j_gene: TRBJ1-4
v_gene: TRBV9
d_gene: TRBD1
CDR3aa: CASSLSGTVDEKLFF
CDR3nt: TGTGCCAGCAGCCTAAGTGGGACAGTGGATGAAAAACTGTTTTTT

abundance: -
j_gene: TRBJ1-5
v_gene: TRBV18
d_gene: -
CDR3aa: CASSPSGNQPQHF
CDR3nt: TGTGCCAGCTCACCGAGCGGAAATCAGCCCCAGCATTTT

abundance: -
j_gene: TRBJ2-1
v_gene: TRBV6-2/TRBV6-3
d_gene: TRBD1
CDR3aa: CASSYDGQAYNEQFF
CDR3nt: TGTGCCAGCAGTTACGACGGACAGGCGTACAATGAGCAGTTCTTC

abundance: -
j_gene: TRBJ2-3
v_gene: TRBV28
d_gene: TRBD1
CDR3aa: CASSPQPGGPTDTQYF
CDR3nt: TGTGCCAGCAGTCCTCAACCAGGGGGCCCCACAGATACGCAGTATTTT

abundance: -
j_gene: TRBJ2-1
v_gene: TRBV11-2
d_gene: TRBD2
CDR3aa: CASSSSGRAPTQFF
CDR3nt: TGTGCCAGCAGCAGTAGCGGGAGGGCCCCCACCCAGTTCTTC

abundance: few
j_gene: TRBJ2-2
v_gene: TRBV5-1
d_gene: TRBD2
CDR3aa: CASSSPLAGGPLLGTGELFF
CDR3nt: TGCGCCAGCAGCTCTCCGCTAGCGGGAGGGCCTCTGTTGGGAACCGGGGAGCTGTTTTTT

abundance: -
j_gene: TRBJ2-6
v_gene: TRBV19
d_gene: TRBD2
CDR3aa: CASSSTSVSSSGANVLTF
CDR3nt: TGTGCCAGTAGTTCAACTAGCGTTTCGAGCTCTGGGGCCAACGTCCTGACTTTC

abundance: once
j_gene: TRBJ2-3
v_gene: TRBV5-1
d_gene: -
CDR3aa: CASSFSPSLGTDTQYF
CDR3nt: TGCGCCAGCAGCTTCTCCCCCAGCTTGGGAACAGATACGCAGTATTTT

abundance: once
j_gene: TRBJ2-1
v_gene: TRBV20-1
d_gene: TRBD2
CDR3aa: CSARGTSVSSYNEQFF
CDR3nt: TGCAGTGCTAGAGGGACTAGCGTGAGCTCCTACAATGAGCAGTTCTTC

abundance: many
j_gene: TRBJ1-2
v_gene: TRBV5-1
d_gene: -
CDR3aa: CASSPQDGYGYTF
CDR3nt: TGCGCCAGCAGCCCCCAGGACGGCTATGGCTACACCTTC

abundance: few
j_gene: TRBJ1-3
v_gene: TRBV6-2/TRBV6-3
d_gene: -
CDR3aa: CASSYAGKGNTIYF
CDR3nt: TGTGCCAGCAGTTACGCAGGGAAAGGAAACACCATATATTTT

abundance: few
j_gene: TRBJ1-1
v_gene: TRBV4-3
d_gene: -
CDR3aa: CASSQATGENTEAFF
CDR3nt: TGCGCCAGCAGCCAAGCGACGGGAGAGAACACTGAAGCTTTCTTT

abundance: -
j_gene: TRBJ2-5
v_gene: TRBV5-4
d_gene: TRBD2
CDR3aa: CASSLAGGAGTSGTQYF
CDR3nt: TGTGCCAGCAGCTTGGCCGGGGGAGCGGGGACCTCGGGGACCCAGTACTTC

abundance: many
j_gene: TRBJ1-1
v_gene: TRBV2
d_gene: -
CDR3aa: CASSVRFLTEAFF
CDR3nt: TGTGCCAGCAGTGTAAGATTTCTCACTGAAGCTTTCTTT

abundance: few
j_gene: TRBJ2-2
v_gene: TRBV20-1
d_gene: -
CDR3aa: CSARVQGNGELFF
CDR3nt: TGCAGTGCTAGAGTCCAGGGAAACGGGGAGCTGTTTTTT

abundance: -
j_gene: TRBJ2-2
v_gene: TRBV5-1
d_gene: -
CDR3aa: CASSSINAGELFF
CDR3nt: TGCGCCAGCAGCTCCATAAACGCCGGGGAGCTGTTTTTT

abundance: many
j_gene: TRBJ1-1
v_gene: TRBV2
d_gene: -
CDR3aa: CASTRVGEAFF
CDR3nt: TGTGCCAGCACGAGGGTAGGTGAAGCTTTCTTT

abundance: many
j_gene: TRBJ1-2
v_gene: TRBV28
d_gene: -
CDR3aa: CASSLYRGVKANYGYTF
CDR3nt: TGTGCCAGCAGTTTATATCGGGGAGTTAAAGCTAACTATGGCTACACCTTC

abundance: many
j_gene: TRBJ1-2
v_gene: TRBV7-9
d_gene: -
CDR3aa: CASSLTGGPYGYTF
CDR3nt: TGTGCCAGCAGCTTAACCGGAGGACCTTATGGCTACACCTTC

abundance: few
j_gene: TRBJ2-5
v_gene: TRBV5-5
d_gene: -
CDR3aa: CASSFPSTGKETQYF
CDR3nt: TGTGCCAGCAGCTTCCCCTCGACAGGAAAAGAGACCCAGTACTTC

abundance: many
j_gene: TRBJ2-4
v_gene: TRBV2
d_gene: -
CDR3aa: CASRAGGGPNIQYF
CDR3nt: TGTGCCAGCAGGGCGGGTGGAGGGCCAAACATTCAGTACTTC

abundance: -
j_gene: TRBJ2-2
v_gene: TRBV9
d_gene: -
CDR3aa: CASSVGGTGELFF
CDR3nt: TGTGCCAGCAGCGTAGGGGGGACCGGGGAGCTGTTTTTT

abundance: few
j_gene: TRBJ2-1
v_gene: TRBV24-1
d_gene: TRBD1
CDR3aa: CATRPGQGYNEQFF
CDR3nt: TGTGCCACCAGACCGGGACAGGGATACAATGAGCAGTTCTTC

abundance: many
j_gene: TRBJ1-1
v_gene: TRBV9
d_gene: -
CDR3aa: CASSVEAGLASEAFF
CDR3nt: TGTGCCAGCAGCGTAGAGGCAGGCTTAGCATCTGAAGCTTTCTTT

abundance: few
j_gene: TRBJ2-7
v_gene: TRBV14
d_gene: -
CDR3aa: CASSQVGASYEQYF
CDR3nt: TGTGCCAGCAGCCAAGTGGGGGCCTCATACGAGCAGTACTTC

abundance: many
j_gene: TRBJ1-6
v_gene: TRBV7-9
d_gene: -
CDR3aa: CASTRTTNSPLHF
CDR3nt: TGTGCCAGCACTAGAACGACCAATTCACCCCTCCACTTT

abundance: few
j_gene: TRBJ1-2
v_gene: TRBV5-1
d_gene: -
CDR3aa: CASSPGPAEYTF
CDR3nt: TGCGCCAGCAGCCCGGGCCCCGCGGAATACACCTTC

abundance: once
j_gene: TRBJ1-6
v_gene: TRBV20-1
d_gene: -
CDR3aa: CSASRQGPTNSPLHF
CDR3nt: TGCAGTGCTAGCCGCCAGGGGCCGACTAATTCACCCCTCCACTTT

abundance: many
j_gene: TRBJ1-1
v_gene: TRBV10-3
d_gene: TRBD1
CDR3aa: CAISLGSGGTEAFF
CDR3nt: TGTGCCATCAGCCTGGGTTCAGGGGGCACTGAAGCTTTCTTT

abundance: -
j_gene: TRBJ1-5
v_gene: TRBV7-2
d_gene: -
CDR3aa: CASSSDSSHQPQHF
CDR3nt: TGTGCCAGCAGTTCGGACAGCTCCCATCAGCCCCAGCATTTT

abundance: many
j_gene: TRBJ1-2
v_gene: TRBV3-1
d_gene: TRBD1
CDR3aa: CASSHVYGTGGGYTF
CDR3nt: TGTGCCAGCAGTCATGTCTACGGGACAGGAGGCGGCTACACCTTC

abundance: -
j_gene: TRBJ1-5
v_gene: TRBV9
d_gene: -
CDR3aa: CASSVAPTENSNQPQHF
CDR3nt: TGTGCCAGCAGCGTAGCCCCAACAGAAAATAGCAATCAGCCCCAGCATTTT

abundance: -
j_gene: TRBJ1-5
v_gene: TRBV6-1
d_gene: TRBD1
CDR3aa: CASSKRDREQPQHF
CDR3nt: TGTGCCAGCAGTAAAAGGGACAGGGAGCAGCCCCAGCATTTT

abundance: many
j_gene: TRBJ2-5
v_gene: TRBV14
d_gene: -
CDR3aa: CASGNSGGETQYF
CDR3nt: TGTGCCAGCGGCAATAGCGGAGGGGAGACCCAGTACTTC

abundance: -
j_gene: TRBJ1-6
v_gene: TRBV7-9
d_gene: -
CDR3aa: CASSLDSISPLHF
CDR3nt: TGTGCCAGCAGCTTAGACTCGATTTCACCCCTCCACTTT

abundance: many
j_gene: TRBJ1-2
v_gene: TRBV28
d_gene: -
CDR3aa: CASSRTKERYTF
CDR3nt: TGTGCCAGCAGCCGGACGAAAGAGCGCTACACCTTC

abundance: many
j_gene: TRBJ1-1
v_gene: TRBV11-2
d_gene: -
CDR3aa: CASRYWTAEDTEAFF
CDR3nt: TGTGCCAGCAGATATTGGACAGCGGAGGACACTGAAGCTTTCTTT

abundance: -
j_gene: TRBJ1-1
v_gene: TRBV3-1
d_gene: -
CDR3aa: CASSQDLSGGKTEAFF
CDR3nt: TGTGCCAGCAGCCAAGATCTGAGCGGAGGGAAGACTGAAGCTTTCTTT

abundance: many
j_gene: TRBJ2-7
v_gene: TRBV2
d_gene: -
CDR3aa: CASSASLSSYEQYF
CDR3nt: TGTGCCAGCAGTGCGTCGTTGAGCTCCTACGAGCAGTACTTC

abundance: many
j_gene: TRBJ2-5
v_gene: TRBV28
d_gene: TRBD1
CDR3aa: CASSLGGWRTGTVETQYF
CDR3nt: TGTGCCAGCAGTTTAGGAGGATGGCGGACAGGGACCGTGGAGACCCAGTACTTC

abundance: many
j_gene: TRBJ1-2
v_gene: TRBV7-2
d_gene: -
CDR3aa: CASSFVGNNYGYTF
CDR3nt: TGTGCCAGCAGCTTCGTCGGGAATAACTATGGCTACACCTTC

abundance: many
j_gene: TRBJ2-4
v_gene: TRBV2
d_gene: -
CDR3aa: CASSDRTVNIQYF
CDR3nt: TGTGCCAGCAGTGACAGGACCGTTAACATTCAGTACTTC

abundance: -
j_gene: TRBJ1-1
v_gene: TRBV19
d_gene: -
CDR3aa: CAVKQDLNTEAFF
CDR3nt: TGTGCCGTTAAACAGGATTTGAACACTGAAGCTTTCTTT

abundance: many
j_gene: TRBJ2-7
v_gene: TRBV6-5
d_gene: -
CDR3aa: CASSYASRFPYEQYF
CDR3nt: TGTGCCAGCAGTTACGCATCCAGGTTCCCCTACGAGCAGTACTTC

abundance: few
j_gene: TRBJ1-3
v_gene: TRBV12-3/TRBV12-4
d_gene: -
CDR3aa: CASNPQVSLSGNTIYF
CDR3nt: TGTGCCAGCAACCCACAGGTCTCCCTCTCTGGAAACACCATATATTTT

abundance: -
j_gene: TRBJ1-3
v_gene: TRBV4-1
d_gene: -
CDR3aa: CASSQPGTSSGNTIYF
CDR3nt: TGCGCCAGCAGCCAACCCGGGACCTCATCTGGAAACACCATATATTTT

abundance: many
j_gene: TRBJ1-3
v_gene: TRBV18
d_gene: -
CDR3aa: CASSPQTSNTIYF
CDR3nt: TGTGCCAGCTCACCACAAACGTCAAACACCATATATTTT

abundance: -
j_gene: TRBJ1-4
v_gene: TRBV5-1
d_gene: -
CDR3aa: CASRPGRGKDEKLFF
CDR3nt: TGCGCCAGCCGCCCGGGTAGGGGCAAGGATGAAAAACTGTTTTTT